These T cell receptor beta chains were read from a single sample in a study of identifying expanded T cells in peripheral blood. Sequencing used immunoSEQ multiplex PCR; TCRdb keeps in-frame clones, though not all of them. This table holds 90,000 or so clones, more than 70% found once. Sample: blood. Receptors were obtained from a person between 18 and 75 years old in good health. CDR3s include the opening cysteine and the closing phenylalanine or tryptophan. Fields, in order: V gene, D gene, clone size, J gene, CDR3 protein, CDR3 DNA. D genes are given only for firm matches. Rows may omit the clone size; those that give it use once, few, many or a size class.

TRBV4-3	-	-	TRBJ2-1	CASSQEPGVRYNEQFF	TGCGCCAGCAGCCAAGAGCCAGGGGTCCGATACAATGAGCAGTTCTTC
TRBV5-1	TRBD2	-	TRBJ2-7	CASSLFLDPRGMDEQYF	TGCGCCAGCAGCTTGTTCCTGGACCCGCGGGGGATGGACGAGCAGTACTTC
TRBV7-9	-	-	TRBJ1-1	CASSLEGGRYTEAFF	TGTGCCAGCAGCTTAGAAGGGGGGCGGTACACTGAAGCTTTCTTT
TRBV7-9	-	once	TRBJ1-5	CASSLGGGGYQPQHF	TGTGCCAGCAGCTTAGGGGGTGGGGGATACCAGCCCCAGCATTTT
TRBV6-5	-	-	TRBJ2-7	CASGLGPTYEQYF	TGTGCCAGCGGGTTGGGCCCTACCTACGAGCAGTACTTC
TRBV4-1	-	-	TRBJ2-2	CASSQDVGTNTGELFF	TGCGCCAGCAGCCAAGACGTGGGGACCAACACCGGGGAGCTGTTTTTT
TRBV5-1	TRBD2	-	TRBJ2-5	CASSKGVSGEETQYF	TGCGCCAGCAGTAAAGGGGTCAGCGGGGAAGAGACCCAGTACTTC
TRBV6-6	-	-	TRBJ2-5	CASSYGQRGQETQYF	TGTGCCAGCAGTTACGGGCAGCGAGGTCAAGAGACCCAGTACTTC
TRBV2	-	-	TRBJ1-1	CASMGTGNTEAFF	TGTGCCAGCATGGGGACGGGGAACACTGAAGCTTTCTTT
TRBV4-3	-	-	TRBJ2-3	CASSQVTTDTQYF	TGCGCCAGCAGCCAAGTAACTACAGATACGCAGTATTTT
TRBV7-9	TRBD1	-	TRBJ1-1	CASSRTWNRGHDTEAFF	TGTGCCAGCAGCCGGACATGGAACAGGGGGCATGACACTGAAGCTTTCTTT
TRBV30	TRBD1	-	TRBJ2-5	CASIGTGGVPQYF	TGTGCCTCCATCGGGACAGGGGGGGTCCCCCAGTACTTC
TRBV28	TRBD1	-	TRBJ1-2	CASSKTLLGQGASYGYTF	TGTGCCAGCAGCAAAACCCTATTGGGACAGGGGGCTTCTTATGGCTACACCTTC
TRBV5-6	-	-	TRBJ2-7	CASSSIAVYEQYF	TGTGCCAGCAGCTCCATAGCAGTCTACGAGCAGTACTTC
TRBV10-2	-	-	TRBJ2-7	CASSEGAGAEQYF	TGCGCCAGCAGTGAGGGGGCTGGGGCCGAGCAGTACTTC
TRBV10-1	-	-	TRBJ1-5	CASSDPRGWGASNQPQHF	TGCGCCAGCAGTGACCCACGTGGGTGGGGGGCTAGCAATCAGCCCCAGCATTTT
TRBV5-1	-	-	TRBJ1-1	CASSFSGMVNTEAFF	TGCGCCAGCAGCTTTTCAGGAATGGTGAACACTGAAGCTTTCTTT
TRBV9	-	-	TRBJ2-7	CASSTTTGDYEQYF	TGTGCCAGCAGTACCACAACCGGGGACTACGAGCAGTACTTC
TRBV6-5	TRBD1	-	TRBJ2-3	CASSYGTGQAQYF	TGTGCCAGCAGTTACGGGACAGGACAGGCGCAGTATTTT
TRBV7-9	-	-	TRBJ1-1	CASTLWGNTEAFF	TGTGCCAGCACCCTATGGGGAAATACTGAAGCTTTCTTT
TRBV4-1	TRBD2	few	TRBJ2-7	CASSQESTSGGYEQYF	TGCGCCAGCAGCCAAGAATCGACTAGCGGGGGCTACGAGCAGTACTTC
TRBV7-6	-	-	TRBJ2-2	CASSPIREAGELFF	TGTGCCAGCAGCCCAATCAGGGAGGCCGGGGAGCTGTTTTTT
TRBV6-5	-	-	TRBJ2-1	CASSYSPGARYNEQFF	TGTGCCAGCAGTTACTCGCCAGGGGCTAGGTACAATGAGCAGTTCTTC
TRBV30	TRBD1	-	TRBJ1-2	CAWDRANYGYTF	TGTGCGTGGGACAGAGCTAACTATGGCTACACCTTC
TRBV6-4	TRBD2	-	TRBJ2-1	CASSVLAGATHNEQFF	TGTGCCAGCAGTGTCTTAGCGGGGGCGACCCACAATGAGCAGTTCTTC
TRBV7-6	-	many	TRBJ2-3	CASSSNPGADTQYF	TGTGCCAGCAGCTCAAATCCAGGGGCAGATACGCAGTATTTT
TRBV10-3	-	few	TRBJ1-3	CASSYGGSGNTIYF	TGTGCCAGCAGTTATGGGGGTTCTGGAAACACCATATATTTT
TRBV6-5	-	-	TRBJ2-5	CASWGQAARTQYF	TGTGCCAGCTGGGGGCAAGCGGCTAGAACCCAGTACTTC